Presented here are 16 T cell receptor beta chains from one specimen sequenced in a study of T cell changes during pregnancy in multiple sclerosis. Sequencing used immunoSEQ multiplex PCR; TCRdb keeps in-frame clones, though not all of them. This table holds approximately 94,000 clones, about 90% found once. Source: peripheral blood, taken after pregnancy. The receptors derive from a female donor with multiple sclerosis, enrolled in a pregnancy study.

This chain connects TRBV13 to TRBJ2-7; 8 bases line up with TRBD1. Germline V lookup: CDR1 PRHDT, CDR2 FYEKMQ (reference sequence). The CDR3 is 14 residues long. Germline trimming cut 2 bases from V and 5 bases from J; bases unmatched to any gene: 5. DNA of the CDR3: TGTGCCAGCAGCTTATCAGGGGGCGGCGACGAGCAGTACTTC. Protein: CASSLSGGGDEQYF.

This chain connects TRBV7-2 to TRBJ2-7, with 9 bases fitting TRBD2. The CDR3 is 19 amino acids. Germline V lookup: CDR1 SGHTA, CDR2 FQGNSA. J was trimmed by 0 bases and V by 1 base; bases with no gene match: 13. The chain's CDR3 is CASSLVAFTTSGNSYEQYF. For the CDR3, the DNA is TGTGCCAGCAGCTTAGTGGCCTTTACGACTAGCGGAAACTCCTACGAGCAGTACTTC.

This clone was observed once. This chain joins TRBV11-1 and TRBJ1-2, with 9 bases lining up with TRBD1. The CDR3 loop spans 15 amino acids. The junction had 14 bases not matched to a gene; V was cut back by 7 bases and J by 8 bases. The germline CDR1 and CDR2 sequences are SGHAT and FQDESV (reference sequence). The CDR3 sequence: CASIRIEDRGSGYTF. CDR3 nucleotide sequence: TGTGCCAGCATACGTATCGAGGACAGGGGATCAGGCTACACCTTC.

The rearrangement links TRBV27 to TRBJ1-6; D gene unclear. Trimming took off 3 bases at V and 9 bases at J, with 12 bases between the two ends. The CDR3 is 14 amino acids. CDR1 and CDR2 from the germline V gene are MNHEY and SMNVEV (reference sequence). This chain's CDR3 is CASSFWESTSPLHF. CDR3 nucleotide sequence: TGTGCCAGCAGTTTTTGGGAGTCTACTTCACCCCTCCACTTT.

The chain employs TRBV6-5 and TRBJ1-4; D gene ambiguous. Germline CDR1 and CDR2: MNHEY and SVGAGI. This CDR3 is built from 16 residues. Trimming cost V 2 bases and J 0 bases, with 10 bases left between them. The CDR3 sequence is CASSYIAGSTNEKLFF. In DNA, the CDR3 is TGTGCCAGCAGTTACATTGCAGGTTCAACTAATGAAAAACTGTTTTTT.

CDR3 amino acids: CASSATGVGSPLHF. CDR3 sequence (DNA): TGTGCCAGCAGCGCCACAGGGGTAGGTTCACCCCTCCACTTT. The V call is TRBV9, the J call TRBJ1-6, with TRBD1 matching over 7 bases. The CDR3 sequence is 14 residues long. V shed 3 bases and J 9 bases; nucleotides not matched to a gene: 6. Germline V CDR1 and CDR2: SGDLS, YYNGEE.

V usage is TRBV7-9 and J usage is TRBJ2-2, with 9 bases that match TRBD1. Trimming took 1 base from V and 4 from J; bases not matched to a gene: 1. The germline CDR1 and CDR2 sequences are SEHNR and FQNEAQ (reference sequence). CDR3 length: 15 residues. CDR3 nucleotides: TGTGCCAGCAGCTTAGGGACAGGGGTCACCGGGGAGCTGTTTTTT. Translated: CASSLGTGVTGELFF.

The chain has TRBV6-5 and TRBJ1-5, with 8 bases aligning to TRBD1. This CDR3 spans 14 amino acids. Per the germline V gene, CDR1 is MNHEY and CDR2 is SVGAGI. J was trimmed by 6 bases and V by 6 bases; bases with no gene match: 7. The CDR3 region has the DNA TGTGCCAGCAGAAGCCAGGGGGCAGGTCAGCCCCAGCATTTT. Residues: CASRSQGAGQPQHF.

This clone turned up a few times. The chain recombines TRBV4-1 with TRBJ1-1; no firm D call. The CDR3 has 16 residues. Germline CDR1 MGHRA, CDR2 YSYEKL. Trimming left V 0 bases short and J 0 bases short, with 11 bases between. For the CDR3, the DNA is TGCGCCAGCAGCCAAGAGGCGGCGTATATGAACACTGAAGCTTTCTTT. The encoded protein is CASSQEAAYMNTEAFF.

CDR3 in amino acids: CASSTSGGDEQYF. The CDR3 DNA reads TGTGCCAGCAGTACCTCGGGGGGGGACGAGCAGTACTTC. The chain carries TRBV27 and TRBJ2-7; 8 bases agree with TRBD2. J gave up 5 bases and V 5 bases, and 5 bases lay outside the gene matches. Germline V lookup: CDR1 MNHEY, CDR2 SMNVEV (reference sequence). The CDR3 is 13 residues long.

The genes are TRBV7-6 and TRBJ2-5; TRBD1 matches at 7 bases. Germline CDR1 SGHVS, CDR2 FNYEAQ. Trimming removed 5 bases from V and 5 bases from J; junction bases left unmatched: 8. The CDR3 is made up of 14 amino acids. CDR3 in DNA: TGTGCCAGCAGCACGGGACAGCTTGGGGAGACCCAGTACTTC. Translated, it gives CASSTGQLGETQYF.

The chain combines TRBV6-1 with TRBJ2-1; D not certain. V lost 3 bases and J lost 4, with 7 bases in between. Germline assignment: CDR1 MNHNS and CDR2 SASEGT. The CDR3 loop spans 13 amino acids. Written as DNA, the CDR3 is TGTGCCAGCAGTGACGCGGAATACAATGAGCAGTTCTTC. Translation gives CASSDAEYNEQFF.

DNA of the CDR3: TGTGCCAGCAGCTTGAACAGGGTAATGGTGGAGCAGTACTTC. This sequence encodes CASSLNRVMVEQYF. The chain combines TRBV11-2 with TRBJ2-7; D possibly corresponds to TRBD1 (6 bases). CDR3 length: 14 residues. In germline, CDR1 is SGHAT, CDR2 FQNNGV. The V end lost 3 bases, the J end lost 7 bases, and 16 bases lay between the germline ends.

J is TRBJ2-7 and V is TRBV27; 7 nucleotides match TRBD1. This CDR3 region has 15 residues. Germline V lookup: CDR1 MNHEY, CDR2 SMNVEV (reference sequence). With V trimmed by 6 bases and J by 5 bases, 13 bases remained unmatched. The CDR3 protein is CASSPTGTADHEQYF. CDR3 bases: TGTGCCAGCAGCCCCACCGGGACAGCAGACCACGAGCAGTACTTC.

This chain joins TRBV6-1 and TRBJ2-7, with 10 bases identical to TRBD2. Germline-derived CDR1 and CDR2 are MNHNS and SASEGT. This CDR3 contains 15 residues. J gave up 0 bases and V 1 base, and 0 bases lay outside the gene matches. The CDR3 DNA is TGTGCCAGCAGTGAAGGGACTAGCGGCTCCTACGAGCAGTACTTC. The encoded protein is CASSEGTSGSYEQYF.

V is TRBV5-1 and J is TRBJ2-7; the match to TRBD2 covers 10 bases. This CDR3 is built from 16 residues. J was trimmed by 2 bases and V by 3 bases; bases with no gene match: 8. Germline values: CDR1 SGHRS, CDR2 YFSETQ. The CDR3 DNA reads TGCGCCAGCAGCTCCCTGACTAGCGGGCTACCCTACGAGCAGTACTTC. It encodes CASSSLTSGLPYEQYF.